What follows are 13 T cell receptor beta chains derived from one specimen sequenced in a study of regulatory T cells in long-lasting Graves disease. Time point noted: newly diagnosed GD, antithyroid drugs for less than 3 months. PBMC-derived RNA was used for the TCR library. For TCR beta, libraries came from iRepertoire HTBI primers and Arm-PCR of CDR3 regions. TCRdb processed the multiplex PCR reads anew with MiXCR; each CDR3 protein has one entry. The sample lists some 450,000 distinct CDR3 sequences, roughly 17% occurring once. In addition, the sample was reused for a study of T cells in Graves' hyperthyroidism and ophthalmopathy.

The sequencing used peripheral blood mononuclear cells (PBMCs), collected at new diagnosis, from a patient treated with antithyroid drugs. Receptor source: a woman between 25 and 40 years old with Graves disease.

The sample holds many counts of this clonotype. The rearrangement joins TRBV5-1 to TRBJ1-4; 11 bases are shared with TRBD1. V lost 4 bases and J lost 7; bases outside the gene matches: 6. Germline V gives CDR1 SGHRS, CDR2 YFSETQ. The CDR3 runs 15 residues. The CDR3 region is CASSPDRGRREKLFF. CDR3 nucleotides: TGCGCCAGCAGCCCGGACAGGGGGCGACGTGAAAAACTGTTTTTT.

The chain links TRBV20-1 to TRBJ2-7; 9 nucleotides agree with TRBD1. The CDR3 contains 12 residues. The V segment lost 6 bases and the J segment 6 bases; nucleotides outside the gene matches: 6. Germline assignment: CDR1 DFQATT and CDR2 SNEGSKA (reference sequence). The CDR3 bases are TGCAGTGCGCGGACAGGGGCTGCCGAGCAGTACTTC. It specifies CSARTGAAEQYF.

This clonotype was observed a few times. V gene TRBV28 combines with J gene TRBJ2-7; weak D call: TRBD2 (5 bases). Trimming cost V 10 bases and J 0 bases, with 10 bases left between them. This CDR3 is 12 amino acids long. The germline CDR1 and CDR2 sequences are MDHEN and SYDVKM. CDR3 amino acids: CATTRGSYEQYF. The DNA of the CDR3 is TGTGCCACTACCCGGGGCTCCTACGAGCAGTACTTC.

Concerning this clonotype: Given a much more abundant clone one base away, this may be a read error. Here the CDR3 omits its conserved ending phenylalanine or tryptophan, so a read error is the likely source. This chain uses TRBV15 with TRBJ1-5, with D unresolved. Trimming cost V 2 bases and J 4 bases, with 12 bases left between them. CDR1 LNHNV and CDR2 YYDKDF come from the germline V gene (reference sequence). This CDR3 comprises 15 residues. CDR3 region: CATSRLGGMNQPQHS. The DNA for the CDR3 is TGTGCCACCAGCAGACTGGGAGGGATGAATCAGCCCCAGCATTCT.

This clonotype showed up many times. The chain is built from TRBV3-1 and TRBJ1-1; possible D gene TRBD1, 5 bases. The CDR3 contains 19 residues. V shed 0 bases and J shed 0 bases, with 20 bases lying between them. CDR1 and CDR2 (germline): LGHDT, YNNKEL (reference sequence). CDR3 DNA sequence: TGTGCCAGCAGCCAAGATAGTCGCGGACAACTGAGGGTGAACACTGAAGCTTTCTTT. It codes for CASSQDSRGQLRVNTEAFF.

This clonotype was picked up many times. The chain recombines TRBV28 with TRBJ2-5; 9 bases match TRBD1. The CDR3 is made up of 13 amino acids. The germline CDR1 and CDR2 sequences are MDHEN and SYDVKM. The V segment lost 6 bases and the J segment 5 bases; nucleotides outside the gene matches: 4. In nucleotides, the CDR3 is TGTGCCAGCAGGACAGGGGGAGGCGAGACCCAGTACTTC. Protein sequence: CASRTGGGETQYF.

Note on this clonotype: Being one base from a much bigger clone, this may be a read error. The chain has TRBV18 and TRBJ2-2; D is perhaps TRBD1 (6 bases). Germline CDR1 KGHSH, CDR2 LQKENI. The CDR3 is made up of 14 amino acids. In nucleotides, the CDR3 is TGTGCCGGCTCACCAGGGGAAAGGACCGGGGAGCTGTTTTTT. Amino acids: CAGSPGERTGELFF.

This clonotype was seen at least ten times. The chain carries TRBV24-1 and TRBJ2-1; 11 bases match TRBD2. Looked up from germline, CDR1 is KGHDR and CDR2 is SFDVKD. This CDR3 has 16 amino acids. Trimming removed 3 bases from V and 5 bases from J; junction bases left unmatched: 5. The CDR3 sequence: CATSDRVLAGDNEQFF. CDR3 DNA sequence: TGTGCCACCAGTGATAGGGTACTAGCGGGGGACAATGAGCAGTTCTTC.

The chain joins TRBV29-1 to TRBJ1-2; D gene ambiguous. Germline V gives CDR1 SQVTM, CDR2 ANQGSEA. The V end lost 0 bases, the J end lost 4 bases, and 12 bases lay between the germline ends. The CDR3 loop spans 14 amino acids. CDR3 sequence: CSVEDGGRVYGYTF. The CDR3 bases are TGCAGCGTTGAAGATGGAGGGAGGGTCTATGGCTACACCTTC. The entire variable domain, with the rest obtained from reference TRBV29-1 and TRBJ1-2, is as follows: SAVISQKPSRDICQRGTSLTIQCQVDSQVTMMFWYRQQPGQSLTLIATANQGSEATYESGFVIDKFPISRPNLTFSTLTVSNMSPEDSSIYLCSVEDGGRVYGYTFGSGTRLTVV.

The V gene is TRBV5-1, the J gene TRBJ1-6; no firm D call. This CDR3 has 14 residues. Between the trimmed V and J ends, which lost 0 bases and 6 bases, there was a span of 7 bases. The germline CDR1 and CDR2 sequences are SGHRS and YFSETQ. CDR3 DNA sequence: TGCGCCAGCAGCTTGGGGACGGTTAATTCACCCCTCCACTTT. Encoded protein: CASSLGTVNSPLHF.

In this sample, this clonotype turned up many times. V gene TRBV20-1 combines with J gene TRBJ2-1; D is possibly TRBD1 or TRBD2 (5 bases each). Trimming took off 4 bases at V and 0 bases at J, with 16 bases between the two ends. The CDR3 totals 16 residues. Germline values: CDR1 DFQATT, CDR2 SNEGSKA (reference sequence). The CDR3 DNA is TGCAGTGCTACAAGGGACGGCACAAGCTCCTACAATGAGCAGTTCTTC. This encodes CSATRDGTSSYNEQFF.

The chain joins TRBV9 to TRBJ2-5; the match to TRBD2 covers 9 bases. CDR1 and CDR2 (germline): SGDLS, YYNGEE. The CDR3 sequence is 14 residues long. J lost 5 bases, V lost 4 bases, and 6 bases had no gene match. This CDR3 reads CASSISGSGETQYF. CDR3 nucleotides: TGTGCCAGCAGCATTAGCGGGAGTGGGGAGACCCAGTACTTC. The full variable domain, its missing parts supplied by reference TRBV9 and TRBJ2-5, is DSGVTQTPKHLITATGQRVTLRCSPRSGDLSVYWYQQSLDQGLQFLIQYYNGEERAKGNILERFSAQQFPDLHSELNLSSLELGDSALYFCASSISGSGETQYFGPGTRLLVL.

This clonotype occurred many times. The CDR3 loop is CASSLTFDGYTF. The CDR3 DNA is TGTGCCAGCAGCTTGACCTTTGATGGCTACACCTTC. The V and J genes are TRBV11-2 and TRBJ1-2; D remains unclear. V was cut by 3 bases and J by 6 bases, with 8 bases left in between. The CDR3 sequence is 12 residues long. The germline V gene encodes CDR1 SGHAT and CDR2 FQNNGV.